Included here is one T cell receptor (beta chain) sequence, with context. In the original processing: Amplification of reference gene primers was used by the study to estimate nucleated cell counts. Clones were sequenced by immunoSEQ multiplex PCR, and TCRdb holds only the in-frame ones, with some missing. V and J calls and clone size come straight from that table; D and trimming were deduced from the DNA. The table includes over 200,000 clones, roughly 85% detected once. Trimming removed 3 bases at V and 3 bases at J, with 6 bases between. The CDR3 contains 12 residues. In germline, CDR1 is SGHVS, CDR2 FQNEAQ. This sample stems from a study of blood T cell repertoires in COVID-19. Study information: The United States, Italy and Spain provided the acute and convalescent COVID-19 samples. T cells, B-cell-depleted T cells, or PBMCs provided the cDNA or gDNA that served as material.

Material for sequencing was peripheral blood. The TCR was taken from a woman in her thirties or forties with active or convalescent COVID-19. The chain carries TRBV7-8 and TRBJ2-7; no definite D call. CDR3 DNA sequence: TGTGCCAGCAGCTTTACAGTCTACGAGCAGTACTTC. This sequence encodes CASSFTVYEQYF.